The 20 T cell receptor beta chains presented below share a single source sample, sequenced in a study of T cell clonality in common variable immunodeficiency. Their antigens are not known. Findings and limits, study-wide: Reportedly, TCR beta sequences from common variable immunodeficiency showed fewer deletions and N-nucleotide insertions.

Clones were sequenced by immunoSEQ multiplex PCR, and TCRdb holds only the in-frame ones, with some missing. The table lists roughly 42,000 clones, no singletons, with 5.5% to 7% in the top ten. The sequencing input was peripheral blood mononuclear cells. These receptors all come from a human donor with common variable immunodeficiency.

The CDR3 here is CASSDGPMDRSSYNEQFF. The covered CDR3 bases are TGTGCCAGCAGCGACGGCCCAATGGACAGGAGCTCCTACAATGAG. The gene calls are TRBV7-6 and TRBJ2-1; 7 nucleotides align to TRBD1. The read finishes 3 residues shy of the CDR3 end, and the germline J gene is used to complete it. Germline V lookup: CDR1 SGHVS, CDR2 FNYEAQ. Unmatched junction bases numbered 13, after V lost 5 bases and J lost 0 bases. CDR3 length: 18 amino acids.

In its sample, this clone was seen a few times. CDR3 amino acids: CASIGGAGNTIYF. The sequenced part of the CDR3 DNA is TGTGCCAGCATCGGGGGTGCTGGAAACACC. This sequence joins TRBV7-9 and TRBJ1-3; D is possibly TRBD1 (5 bases). From the germline J gene comes the end of the CDR3, since the read stops 3 residues before it. The CDR3 spans 13 residues. Germline-derived CDR1 and CDR2 are SEHNR and FQNEAQ (reference sequence). V was trimmed by 7 bases and J by 2 bases, leaving 9 bases between them.

This clone was counted ten times or more. The read stops 3 residues short of the end of the CDR3; the missing end is completed from the germline J gene. The chain links TRBV2 to TRBJ2-4; TRBD2 aligns across 16 bases. The J segment lost 5 bases and the V segment lost 5 bases, leaving 6 bases of the junction unmatched. The CDR3 totals 17 residues. Germline V gives CDR1 SNHLY, CDR2 FYNNEI. The CDR3 region is CASSPGLAGGPENIQYF. The sequenced CDR3 bases are TGTGCCAGCAGTCCGGGACTAGCGGGAGGGCCGGAAAACATT. Full variable domain (missing parts from reference TRBV2 and TRBJ2-4): EPEVTQTPSHQVTQMGQEVILRCVPISNHLYFYWYRQILGQKVEFLVSFYNNEISEKSEIFDDQFSVERPDGSNFTLKIRSTKLEDSAMYFCASSPGLAGGPENIQYFGAGTRLSVL.

This clone was seen many times. The CDR3 goes on 3 residues after the read ends, and that part is filled in from the germline J gene. The chain uses TRBV20-1 and TRBJ2-2; 7 bases are shared with TRBD1. Germline CDR1 is DFQATT and CDR2 is SNEGSKA (reference sequence). The CDR3 extends over 14 amino acids. The V gene end was trimmed by 8 bases and the J gene end by 5 bases; junction bases not matched to a gene: 11. The DNA read from the CDR3 is TGCAGTTCGACAGGGAAGGGAAGGACCGGGGAG. It encodes CSSTGKGRTGE. The entire CDR3 protein is CSSTGKGRTGELFF.

This clone was observed a few times. The CDR3 is cut off 3 residues early in the read; its end comes from the germline J gene. J is TRBJ2-7 and V is TRBV11-2; 8 nucleotides match TRBD2. Germline CDR1 reads SGHAT; CDR2 reads FQNNGV. This CDR3 has 15 amino acids. Losses at the gene ends were 2 bases for V and 1 base for J; bases not matched to a gene: 4. This CDR3 reads CASSLIAGPSYEQYF. The DNA read from the CDR3 is TGTGCCAGCAGCTTAATAGCGGGGCCATCCTACGAG.

A remark on this clone: The read falls 3 residues short of the CDR3 end, and the missing part is taken from the germline J gene. V usage is TRBV2 and J usage is TRBJ2-3; a possible D gene is TRBD2 (6 bases). Germline CDR1 SNHLY, CDR2 FYNNEI. The CDR3 loop spans 14 amino acids. Trimming removed 5 bases at V and 0 bases at J, with 9 bases between. Incomplete CDR3 DNA: TGTGCCAGCAGTCTCGGGGGTAGCACAGATACG. The encoded protein is CASSLGGSTDT. The full CDR3 sequence reads CASSLGGSTDTQYF. The full variable domain, with the rest looked up from reference TRBV2 and TRBJ2-3, is EPEVTQTPSHQVTQMGQEVILRCVPISNHLYFYWYRQILGQKVEFLVSFYNNEISEKSEIFDDQFSVERPDGSNFTLKIRSTKLEDSAMYFCASSLGGSTDTQYFGPGTRLTVL.

As regards this clone: The read gets to within 3 residues of the CDR3 end, and the germline J gene fills in the rest. The chain uses TRBV30 and TRBJ1-1; the D is unclear. Deletions cut 0 bases from V and 1 base from J, with 9 bases between. The CDR3 is 14 amino acids. The germline V gene has CDR1 GTSNPN and CDR2 SVGIG (reference sequence). The sequenced part of the CDR3 DNA is TGTGCCTGGAGTGTACGTAAGGGGAACACTGAA. Encoded protein: CAWSVRKGNTE. Given in full, the CDR3 is CAWSVRKGNTEAFF. Supplemented by reference TRBV30 and TRBJ1-1, the full variable domain reads SQTIHQWPATLVQPVGSPLSLECTVEGTSNPNLYWYRQAAGRGLQLLFYSVGIGQISSEVPQNLSASRPQDRQFILSSKKLLLSDSGFYLCAWSVRKGNTEAFFGQGTRLTVV.

This clone was recorded at least ten times. Read data end 3 residues before the CDR3 end; the end is taken from the germline J gene. The chain couples TRBV30 to TRBJ2-6, with D possibly TRBD2 on 5 matching bases. CDR3 length equals 14 residues. Trimming stripped 7 bases from V and 2 bases from J, with 12 bases between. Per the germline V gene, CDR1 is GTSNPN and CDR2 is SVGIG (reference sequence). The DNA read from the CDR3 is TGTGCCTCGAGCCCCGGGGCTGGGGCCAACGTC. It translates to CASSPGAGANV. The full CDR3 is CASSPGAGANVLTF. Full variable domain (outside the CDR3, taken from reference TRBV30 and TRBJ2-6): SQTIHQWPATLVQPVGSPLSLECTVEGTSNPNLYWYRQAAGRGLQLLFYSVGIGQISSEVPQNLSASRPQDRQFILSSKKLLLSDSGFYLCASSPGAGANVLTFGAGSRLTVL.

This clone was observed at least ten times. With the read ending 3 residues before the CDR3 end, the germline J gene is used to fill in that end. V usage is TRBV10-1 and J usage is TRBJ2-3, with no clear D. V dropped 4 bases and J dropped 2 bases, with 13 bases sitting between them. CDR1 and CDR2 from the germline V gene are WNHNN and SYGVQD (reference sequence). This CDR3 has 15 residues. Incomplete CDR3 DNA: TGCGCCAGCAGTGGTGGCGGCGAAGCCACAGATACG. Translation gives CASSGGGEATDT. The complete CDR3 protein is CASSGGGEATDTQYF.

This clone has more than one count but fewer than ten. The CDR3 is cut off 3 residues early in the read; its end comes from the germline J gene. The genes are TRBV2 and TRBJ1-1; 11 bases line up with TRBD1. Germline lookup yields CDR1 SNHLY and CDR2 FYNNEI. Trimming at V came to 6 bases and at J to 6 bases, leaving 6 bases not matched to a gene. The CDR3 extends over 14 amino acids. CDR3 DNA (partial): TGTGCCAGCAGAAAGGACAGGGGGCTCGCTGAA. Translated, it gives CASRKDRGLAE. The whole CDR3 reads CASRKDRGLAEAFF.

There are many counts of this clone. The read finishes 3 residues shy of the CDR3 end, and the germline J gene is used to complete it. The V and J genes are TRBV20-1 and TRBJ1-5; TRBD1 might be the D (5 bases). The CDR3 runs 13 residues. The germline gives CDR1 DFQATT, CDR2 SNEGSKA (reference sequence). Trimming removed 4 bases at V and 2 bases at J, with 9 bases between. The sequenced CDR3 bases are TGCAGTGCTACAGGGTTTGGCAATCAGCCC. This encodes CSATGFGNQP. The whole CDR3 protein reads CSATGFGNQPQHF.

Only a few counts were recorded for this clone. The read ends 3 residues before the CDR3 terminus; that terminus is restored from the germline J gene. V usage is TRBV5-1 and J usage is TRBJ1-1, with 9 nucleotides matching TRBD1. Trimming removed 0 bases from V and 3 bases from J; junction bases left unmatched: 3. The CDR3 loop spans 15 amino acids. Per germline, CDR1 SGHRS and CDR2 YFSETQ. CDR3 DNA, as far as it was read: TGCGCCAGCAGCTTGGATGGACAGGGGTACACTGAA. Amino acids: CASSLDGQGYTE. The full CDR3 protein reads CASSLDGQGYTEAFF.

A few counts support this clone. The DNA ends 3 residues before the CDR3 does, and the rest of the CDR3 is filled in from the germline J gene. The rearrangement uses TRBV7-2 and TRBJ1-1; 8 nucleotides agree with TRBD1. Germline V gives CDR1 SGHTA, CDR2 FQGNSA. The CDR3 sequence is 13 residues long. The sequenced CDR3 bases are TGTGCCAGCAGCTCCGACAGGGGCACAGAA. Translated, it gives CASSSDRGTE. The CDR3, in full, reads CASSSDRGTEAFF.

This clone turned up a few times. The read falls 3 residues short of the CDR3 end, and the missing part is taken from the germline J gene. The V and J genes are TRBV6-1 and TRBJ1-2, with 11 nucleotides matching TRBD1. Germline values: CDR1 MNHNS, CDR2 SASEGT. V lost 3 bases and J lost 5; bases outside the gene matches: 5. CDR3 size: 15 residues. The CDR3: CASSEWTGGGYGYTF. The CDR3 DNA, read in part, is TGTGCCAGCAGTGAGTGGACAGGGGGCGGTTATGGC.

On this clone itself: The CDR3 end is not reached by the read, which stops 3 residues before it; the germline J gene fills it in. The chain employs TRBV7-8 and TRBJ2-3, with 15 bases fitting TRBD2. Germline V gene data show CDR1 as SGHVS and CDR2 as FQNEAQ. V was pared by 1 base and J by 5 bases, with 7 bases of the junction left unmatched. The CDR3 has 18 amino acids. The DNA read from the CDR3 is TGTGCCAGCAGCTTAGGCGGGACTAGCGGGGGGCCGAGAGATACG. Protein sequence: CASSLGGTSGGPRDT. The complete CDR3 protein is CASSLGGTSGGPRDTQYF.

This clone was recorded at least ten times. The read ends 3 residues early relative to the CDR3; the germline J gene fills the gap. The chain couples TRBV4-2 to TRBJ2-2, with a weak D call TRBD2 (7 bases). The CDR3 is 17 residues long. Trimming left V 0 bases short and J 2 bases short, with 13 bases between. Germline CDR1 reads LGHNA; CDR2 reads YNFKEQ. The sequenced part of the CDR3 DNA is TGTGCCAGCAGCCAAGATATTAGGGGGGGTAACACCGGGGAG. It specifies CASSQDIRGGNTGE. The entire CDR3 sequence reads CASSQDIRGGNTGELFF.

Only a few counts were recorded for this clone. The read halts 3 residues ahead of the CDR3 end, with the missing end drawn from the germline J gene. This chain connects TRBV6-1 to TRBJ1-3, with 9 bases that match TRBD1. Germline V gene lookup returns CDR1 MNHNS and CDR2 SASEGT. V lost 1 base, J lost 2 bases, and 0 bases stayed unmatched. This CDR3 contains 15 residues. The chain's CDR3 is CASSEGQGAGNTIYF. The covered CDR3 bases are TGTGCCAGCAGTGAAGGACAGGGGGCTGGAAACACC.

There are many counts of this clone. The CDR3 end falls 3 residues outside the read, so it is completed with the germline J gene. The gene calls are TRBV5-1 and TRBJ2-2; TRBD1 aligns across 9 bases. From germline, CDR1 is SGHRS and CDR2 YFSETQ. This CDR3 contains 15 residues. The V segment lost 8 bases and the J segment 1 base; nucleotides outside the gene matches: 6. The CDR3 sequence is CASRTGDLNTGELFF. CDR3 DNA, as far as it was read: TGCGCCAGTAGGACAGGGGACCTGAACACCGGGGAG.

This clone has at least ten counts. The CDR3 loop is CASSTLTGPTGELFF. The covered CDR3 bases are TGTGCCAGTAGTACTCTGACAGGGCCCACCGGGGAG. The chain carries TRBV19 and TRBJ2-2; 7 positions match TRBD1. The missing CDR3 end, 3 residues past where the read stops, is filled in from the germline J gene. With 4 bases clipped from V and 4 bases from J, the junction kept 6 bases outside the gene matches. Germline V lookup: CDR1 LNHDA, CDR2 SQIVND (reference sequence). The CDR3 contains 15 residues.

Concerning this clone: The junction does not match germline at one end; this may be a read error. The DNA ends 3 residues before the CDR3 does, and the rest of the CDR3 is filled in from the germline J gene. The chain employs TRBV7-9 and TRBJ2-7, with 8 bases aligning to TRBD2. The length of the CDR3 is 13 residues. The germline V gene has CDR1 SEHNR and CDR2 FQNEAQ (reference sequence). CDR3 loop: CSSSSGLVAEQYF. CDR3 DNA, as far as it was read: TGTTCCAGCAGTTCGGGACTAGTAGCCGAG.